Listed here are 20 T cell receptor beta chains from one sample, sequenced in a study of shared clonotypes between healthy human individuals. The protocol was immunoSEQ multiplex PCR, while the TCRdb copy is restricted to in-frame clones and leaves out a portion. The sample holds 780,000 or so clones, roughly 72% seen once. The sequenced material came from memory CD4+ T cells sorted from blood. Specified subset: CD45RA-negative fraction. These receptors all stem from a woman in her thirties in good health.

Remarks on this clone: Other nucleotide sequences from this sample produce the same CDR3. The chain uses TRBV11-2 and TRBJ2-1; 8 bases fit TRBD1. CDR1 and CDR2 (germline): SGHAT, FQNNGV. The trim removed 4 bases at V and 5 bases at J, leaving 4 bases unmatched. This CDR3 has 14 residues. The CDR3 loop is CASSSRTGNNEQFF. In nucleotides, the CDR3 is TGTGCCAGCAGCTCAAGGACAGGGAACAATGAGCAGTTCTTC.

The chain is built from TRBV11-2 and TRBJ2-7; D may be TRBD1 (6 bases). Germline CDR1 is SGHAT and CDR2 is FQNNGV. The CDR3 has 15 residues. Trimming pared 1 base from V and 3 bases from J, leaving 13 bases between. The CDR3 loop reads CASSLAQGLFYEQYF. CDR3 sequence (DNA): TGTGCCAGCAGCTTAGCGCAGGGGTTGTTCTACGAGCAGTACTTC.

The rearrangement uses TRBV6-6 and TRBJ2-4, with 8 bases lining up with TRBD1. V was clipped by 10 bases and J by 0 bases; unmatched bases: 11. The germline V gene encodes CDR1 MNHNY and CDR2 SVGAGI (reference sequence). CDR3 length: 16 amino acids. DNA of the CDR3: TGTGCCACCAATCAGGGGGCGGGTTTAGCCAAAAACATTCAGTACTTC. It is translated as CATNQGAGLAKNIQYF.

This clone appeared a few times. J is TRBJ2-1 and V is TRBV7-9, with TRBD2 matching 8 bases. Germline CDR1 is SEHNR and CDR2 is FQNEAQ (reference sequence). Germline trimming cut 5 bases from V and 3 bases from J; bases unmatched to any gene: 6. The CDR3 runs 15 residues. CDR3 residues: CASSARTSSYNEQFF. In DNA form, the CDR3 reads TGTGCCAGCAGCGCGAGGACTAGCAGCTACAATGAGCAGTTCTTC.

The chain couples TRBV5-6 to TRBJ1-1; the match to TRBD1 covers 10 bases. In germline, CDR1 is SGHDT, CDR2 YYEEEE. The CDR3 consists of 17 residues. With 2 bases clipped from V and 5 bases from J, the junction kept 12 bases outside the gene matches. The chain's CDR3 is CASSFLKYGQGVTEAFF. The CDR3 bases are TGTGCCAGCAGCTTTTTGAAGTATGGACAGGGGGTAACTGAAGCTTTCTTT.

The chain couples TRBV11-2 to TRBJ2-5, with 8 bases matching TRBD1. Germline V gene sequence: CDR1 SGHAT, CDR2 FQNNGV. V trimming: 4 bases; J trimming: 0 bases; junction bases outside the gene matches: 7. This CDR3 region has 16 residues. As DNA, the CDR3 is TGTGCCAGCAGCTACCGGACAGGGTCTAACCAAGAGACCCAGTACTTC. It is translated as CASSYRTGSNQETQYF.

The chain employs TRBV10-3 and TRBJ1-2; tentative D call: TRBD1 (6 bases). Germline V gene sequence: CDR1 ENHRY, CDR2 SYGVKD. Trimming took off 8 bases at V and 2 bases at J, with 18 bases between the two ends. The CDR3 sequence is 15 residues long. CDR3 loop: CAIGAGQSENYGYTF. The CDR3 DNA follows: TGTGCCATCGGGGCCGGACAGTCGGAGAACTATGGCTACACCTTC.

The gene calls are TRBV7-8 and TRBJ1-1; no definite D call. The CDR3 contains 14 residues. The germline CDR1 and CDR2 sequences are SGHVS and FQNEAQ. V was shortened by 5 bases and J by 11 bases, with 21 bases between the two germline ends. This chain's CDR3 is CASSPHGQGVVAFF. The CDR3 DNA is TGTGCCAGCAGCCCTCACGGTCAAGGAGTCGTGGCTTTCTTT.

V is TRBV11-3 and J is TRBJ2-1; 7 bases match TRBD2. Germline loops: CDR1 SGHNT, CDR2 YENEEA. The J segment lost 0 bases and the V segment lost 1 base, leaving 9 bases of the junction unmatched. The CDR3 has 18 amino acids. CDR3 coding DNA: TGTGCCAGCAGCTTAGGATGGGGCGGGGGTAGCTCCTACAATGAGCAGTTCTTC. Amino acids: CASSLGWGGGSSYNEQFF.

This clone was seen a single time. The chain has TRBV6-6 and TRBJ1-2, with a weak D call TRBD1 (6 bases). This CDR3 spans 13 amino acids. Trimming removed 2 bases from V and 8 bases from J, with 12 bases in between. Germline lookup yields CDR1 MNHNY and CDR2 SVGAGI (reference sequence). The CDR3 is CASSYGGAQGYTF. Written as DNA, the CDR3 is TGTGCCAGCAGTTACGGGGGGGCGCAAGGCTACACCTTC.

This sequence joins TRBV27 and TRBJ2-3; D is unresolved. The germline gives CDR1 MNHEY, CDR2 SMNVEV (reference sequence). Trimming took off 1 base at V and 4 bases at J, with 6 bases between the two ends. CDR3 length: 13 residues. This chain's CDR3 is CASSLYRPDTQYF. As DNA, the CDR3 is TGTGCCAGCAGTTTATATCGGCCAGATACGCAGTATTTT.

The chain links TRBV27 to TRBJ2-4; weak D call: TRBD2 (5 bases). V dropped 7 bases and J dropped 3 bases, with 13 bases sitting between them. Germline assignment: CDR1 MNHEY and CDR2 SMNVEV (reference sequence). The CDR3 runs 14 residues. CDR3 amino acids: CASTSGPHKNIQYF. DNA for the CDR3: TGTGCCAGCACCAGCGGACCGCACAAAAACATTCAGTACTTC.

The chain recombines TRBV7-9 with TRBJ1-1; perhaps TRBD1 as D (6 bases). The V gene's germline CDR1 is SEHNR and CDR2 FQNEAQ (reference sequence). The CDR3 spans 14 residues. V shed 2 bases and J shed 7 bases, with 14 bases lying between them. The DNA for the CDR3 is TGTGCCAGCAGCTTAACAGGGCAGAGAAGTGAAGCTTTCTTT. Translation gives CASSLTGQRSEAFF.

The chain uses TRBV2 and TRBJ2-7; D is unresolved. Germline lookup yields CDR1 SNHLY and CDR2 FYNNEI. The germline V and J ends were trimmed by 8 bases and 1 base, with 9 bases remaining between them. The CDR3 runs 12 residues. CDR3 nucleotide sequence: TGTGCCAGCTTGTCTCTGTCCTACGAGCAGTACTTC. This sequence encodes CASLSLSYEQYF.

This clone came up many times. The chain links TRBV28 to TRBJ2-3; 8 bases match TRBD2. V trimming: 2 bases; J trimming: 4 bases; junction bases outside the gene matches: 5. CDR1 is MDHEN, CDR2 SYDVKM, per germline. The CDR3 consists of 15 residues. The CDR3 here is CASSLGGREADTQYF. The CDR3 DNA sequence: TGTGCCAGCAGTTTAGGAGGGCGGGAGGCAGATACGCAGTATTTT.

The V call is TRBV19, the J call TRBJ2-6; D remains unclear. The CDR3 is 15 residues long. With 3 bases removed from V and 4 bases from J, the gap between germline ends came to 10 bases. Germline loops: CDR1 LNHDA, CDR2 SQIVND (reference sequence). The CDR3 is CASSMIGFGANVLTF. CDR3 DNA: TGTGCCAGTAGTATGATCGGTTTCGGGGCCAACGTCCTGACTTTC.

The rearrangement uses TRBV28 and TRBJ1-2, with D perhaps matching TRBD1 (6 bases). Trimming took off 5 bases at V and 8 bases at J, with 15 bases between the two ends. This CDR3 contains 13 residues. Germline-derived CDR1 and CDR2 are MDHEN and SYDVKM. The CDR3, as DNA: TGTGCCAGCAGTGGGAGACAGGCGGGAGGCTACACCTTC. It yields the protein CASSGRQAGGYTF.

J is TRBJ1-6 and V is TRBV28; a weak D match, TRBD1 (6 bases). Germline V gene sequence: CDR1 MDHEN, CDR2 SYDVKM. The CDR3 totals 15 residues. V was pared by 8 bases and J by 7 bases, with 18 bases between. The CDR3 region is CASSKAEGGNSPLHF. Here the CDR3 DNA reads TGTGCCAGCTCTAAGGCGGAGGGGGGGAATTCACCCCTCCACTTT.

The chain carries TRBV19 and TRBJ1-4, with 9 bases that match TRBD1. The CDR3 consists of 16 residues. Germline lookup yields CDR1 LNHDA and CDR2 SQIVND (reference sequence). Trimming cost V 6 bases and J 2 bases; bases outside gene matches: 7. The CDR3 protein is CASRVAGTGTNEKLFF. In nucleotides, the CDR3 is TGTGCCAGTAGGGTTGCCGGGACAGGGACTAATGAAAAACTGTTTTTT.

Notes on this clone: This sample also contains other DNA sequences that code for the same CDR3. The V and J genes are TRBV11-2 and TRBJ2-6; D is undetermined. Trimming took 0 bases from V and 0 from J, leaving 6 bases between them. This CDR3 region has 16 residues. Looked up from germline, CDR1 is SGHAT and CDR2 is FQNNGV. The CDR3 protein is CASSLEGSSGANVLTF. In nucleotides, the CDR3 is TGTGCCAGCAGCTTAGAGGGCAGCTCTGGGGCCAACGTCCTGACTTTC.